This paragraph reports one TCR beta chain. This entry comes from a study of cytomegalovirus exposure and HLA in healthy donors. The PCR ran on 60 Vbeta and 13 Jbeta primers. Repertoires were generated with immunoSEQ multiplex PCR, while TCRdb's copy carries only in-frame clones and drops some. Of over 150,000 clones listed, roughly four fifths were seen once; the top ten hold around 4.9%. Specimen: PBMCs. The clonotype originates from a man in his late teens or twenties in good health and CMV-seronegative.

Here the CDR3 reads CASSYGAAQGSYTF. The CDR3 DNA reads as TGTGCCAGCAGTTACGGGGCCGCCCAGGGCAGCTACACCTTC. The rearrangement links TRBV6-5 to TRBJ1-2; D perhaps matches TRBD1 (5 bases). V lost 2 bases to trimming and J lost 9 bases, with 16 bases between them. The germline V gene encodes CDR1 MNHEY and CDR2 SVGAGI. There are 14 residues in the CDR3.